This T cell receptor (beta chain) was found in a study of cytomegalovirus exposure and HLA in healthy donors. Findings of the study overall: Presence/absence results assume similar sequencing depth per donor, which may not hold. Based on reports, TCR beta sequences accurately predicted HLA-A and HLA-B alleles for most subjects.

60 Vbeta and 13 Jbeta primers were used in PCR. The assay was immunoSEQ multiplex PCR, and TCRdb's table has in-frame clones only and misses some. Of under 150,000 clones listed, roughly four fifths are singletons. Germline loops: CDR1 SGDLS, CDR2 YYNGEE. J was trimmed by 2 bases and V by 0 bases; bases with no gene match: 8. The CDR3 extends over 16 amino acids. Worth noting for this clone: Its antigen is as yet unknown.

Sequencing was performed on PBMCs. The chain employs TRBV9 and TRBJ2-7; 7 nucleotides agree with TRBD1. The TCR sequence derives from a woman aged 40 to 50 in good health and CMV-seropositive. CDR3 bases: TGTGCCAGCAGCGTAGTCCCCGACAGGGTACCCTACGAGCAGTACTTC. Translation gives CASSVVPDRVPYEQYF.